These 25 T cell receptor beta chains were all obtained from the same sample, sequenced in a study of T cell responses to AZD1222 COVID-19 vaccine. The assay was immunoSEQ multiplex PCR, and TCRdb's table has in-frame clones only and misses some. The sample includes roughly 120,000 clones, approximately 90% of them seen just once. The sample in question was peripheral blood, obtained 28 days after the second AZD1222 dose. These receptors came from an adult who received the AZD1222 COVID-19 vaccine.

The chain is built from TRBV14 and TRBJ1-2; D might be TRBD1 (5 bases). CDR1 and CDR2 (germline): SGHDN, FVKESK. This CDR3 spans 13 amino acids. V lost 9 bases and J 4 bases, leaving 15 bases between the germline ends. CDR3: CASHRGGGYGYTF. The DNA for the CDR3 is TGTGCCAGTCACCGGGGGGGTGGCTATGGCTACACCTTC.

The rearrangement joins TRBV29-1 to TRBJ1-1, with 7 bases that match TRBD1. Germline loops: CDR1 SQVTM, CDR2 ANQGSEA. This CDR3 has 13 amino acids. V shed 7 bases and J 0 bases; nucleotides not matched to a gene: 5. The chain's CDR3 is CSARGQMNTEAFF. CDR3 sequence (DNA): TGCAGCGCGAGGGGACAGATGAACACTGAAGCTTTCTTT.

The gene calls are TRBV28 and TRBJ2-7; D is uncertain. CDR1 is MDHEN, CDR2 SYDVKM, per germline. The CDR3 length is 14 residues. The V and J ends lost 2 bases and 3 bases respectively, with 11 bases between them. CDR3 residues: CASSLESLHYEQYF. The CDR3 coding sequence is TGTGCCAGCAGTTTAGAGAGTTTGCACTACGAGCAGTACTTC. Full variable domain (remainder filled in from reference TRBV28 and TRBJ2-7): DVKVTQSSRYLVKRTGEKVFLECVQDMDHENMFWYRQDPGLGLRLIYFSYDVKMKEKGDIPEGYSVSREKKERFSLILESASTNQTSMYLCASSLESLHYEQYFGPGTRLTVT.

This chain uses TRBV28 with TRBJ2-3; no reliable D call. Germline V gene data show CDR1 as MDHEN and CDR2 as SYDVKM. The germline V and J ends were trimmed by 3 bases and 2 bases, with 3 bases remaining between them. The CDR3 totals 12 residues. Here the CDR3 DNA reads TGTGCCAGCAGTTTCACCACAGATACGCAGTATTTT. Translated, it gives CASSFTTDTQYF.

The rearrangement joins TRBV11-3 to TRBJ1-1; D uncertain. CDR1 is SGHNT, CDR2 YENEEA, per germline. The CDR3 loop spans 13 amino acids. V was clipped by 3 bases and J by 1 base, with 6 bases between them. The CDR3 DNA sequence: TGTGCCAGCAGCTTGAGGAGGAACACTGAAGCTTTCTTT. Amino acids: CASSLRRNTEAFF.

The chain recombines TRBV4-1 with TRBJ1-2; maybe TRBD1 (5 bases). Looked up from germline, CDR1 is MGHRA and CDR2 is YSYEKL. Trimming took off 0 bases at V and 0 bases at J, with 8 bases between the two ends. The CDR3 is made up of 15 amino acids. The CDR3 DNA sequence: TGCGCCAGCAGCCAAGACGGCAGGGCTAACTATGGCTACACCTTC. Amino acid sequence: CASSQDGRANYGYTF.

As regards this clone: The sample holds other DNA sequences that translate to the same CDR3. This rearrangement joins TRBV28 to TRBJ1-2; the D gene is possibly TRBD1 (5 bases). Germline V lookup: CDR1 MDHEN, CDR2 SYDVKM. The CDR3 extends over 13 amino acids. V was pared by 3 bases and J by 1 base, with 6 bases between. The CDR3: CASSFGHNYGYTF. The CDR3 nucleotides read TGTGCCAGCAGTTTCGGACATAACTATGGCTACACCTTC.

J is TRBJ1-1 and V is TRBV16, with D uncertain. This CDR3 has 18 amino acids. With 0 bases removed from V and 4 bases from J, the gap between germline ends came to 21 bases. The germline V gene encodes CDR1 KGHSY and CDR2 FQNENV. The CDR3 bases are TGTGCCAGCAGCCAATCGTCGACCGGACGGTTTGCCAGCACTGAAGCTTTCTTT. Translation: CASSQSSTGRFASTEAFF.

The V gene is TRBV4-2, the J gene TRBJ2-3, with 8 bases matching TRBD2. J was trimmed by 0 bases and V by 2 bases; bases with no gene match: 10. Germline CDR1 is LGHNA and CDR2 is YNFKEQ. There are 18 residues in the CDR3. This chain's CDR3 is CASSQSPGLASSTDTQYF. CDR3 DNA: TGTGCCAGCAGCCAATCCCCCGGACTAGCTTCTAGCACAGATACGCAGTATTTT.

The V and J genes are TRBV18 and TRBJ2-7; 7 bases agree with TRBD2. Trimming removed 3 bases from V and 4 bases from J; junction bases left unmatched: 9. The germline CDR1 and CDR2 sequences are KGHSH and LQKENI. This CDR3 has 15 amino acids. CDR3 residues: CASSPWVAGLYEQYF. CDR3 nucleotide sequence: TGTGCCAGCTCACCTTGGGTAGCGGGTCTATACGAGCAGTACTTC.

A single count supports this clone. This chain links TRBV6-5 with TRBJ1-1; 7 bases are shared with TRBD1. V lost 5 bases to trimming and J lost 6 bases; unmatched junction nucleotides: 0. CDR3 size: 11 residues. Germline lookup yields CDR1 MNHEY and CDR2 SVGAGI. Here the CDR3 DNA reads TGTGCCAGCAGTACAGGGGCTGAAGCTTTCTTT. This sequence encodes CASSTGAEAFF.

The chain employs TRBV10-1 and TRBJ1-1; no clear D gene. This CDR3 has 15 amino acids. V shed 0 bases and J shed 4 bases, with 12 bases lying between them. The germline V gene encodes CDR1 WNHNN and CDR2 SYGVQD (reference sequence). The CDR3 nucleotides are TGCGCCAGCAGTGAGTCCGGACGGAGTCTCACTGAAGCTTTCTTT. Its translation is CASSESGRSLTEAFF.

This chain joins TRBV5-1 and TRBJ1-4; D remains unclear. V lost 0 bases to trimming and J lost 6 bases, with 9 bases between them. Germline CDR1 and CDR2: SGHRS and YFSETQ. The CDR3 covers 14 residues. The CDR3 DNA reads TGCGCCAGCAGCTTGGCAGCCACGGATGAAAAACTGTTTTTT. Amino acids: CASSLAATDEKLFF.

V and J are TRBV5-4 and TRBJ2-3; TRBD2 aligns across 14 bases. Germline V gene sequence: CDR1 SGHNT, CDR2 YYREEE (reference sequence). J lost 2 bases, V lost 2 bases, and 4 bases had no gene match. The CDR3 is 17 residues long. In DNA, the CDR3 is TGTGCCAGCAGCTTAAGACTAGCGGGGGGGGTCACAGATACGCAGTATTTT. Its protein is CASSLRLAGGVTDTQYF. Variable domain in full (rest from reference TRBV5-4 and TRBJ2-3): ETGVTQSPTHLIKTRGQQVTLRCSSQSGHNTVSWYQQALGQGPQFIFQYYREEENGRGNFPPRFSGLQFPNYSSELNVNALELDDSALYLCASSLRLAGGVTDTQYFGPGTRLTVL.

This clone was seen a single time. This chain uses TRBV21-1 with TRBJ1-3. TRBV21-1 represents a pseudogene. CDR3 length: 14 residues. The DNA of the CDR3 is TGTGCCAGCACCCTCCGGGAGTCTGGAAACACCATATATTTT. The encoded protein is CASTLRESGNTIYF.

This sequence joins TRBV6-1 and TRBJ1-2; D uncertain. CDR1 and CDR2 (germline): MNHNS, SASEGT. Trimming removed 0 bases from V and 8 bases from J, with 13 bases in between. This CDR3 has 14 amino acids. The CDR3 spells CASSEAGSRWGYTF. The DNA for the CDR3 is TGTGCCAGCAGTGAAGCCGGGAGTAGGTGGGGCTACACCTTC.

This chain uses TRBV28 with TRBJ1-3; 8 bases match TRBD1. Germline V gene data show CDR1 as MDHEN and CDR2 as SYDVKM. J gave up 4 bases and V 2 bases, and 7 bases lay outside the gene matches. The CDR3 consists of 16 residues. CDR3 region: CASSLGGQGHGNTIYF. The DNA of the CDR3 is TGTGCCAGCAGTTTAGGTGGACAGGGTCACGGAAACACCATATATTTT.

The V gene is TRBV5-1, the J gene TRBJ1-4; possible D gene TRBD1, 5 bases. The CDR3 sequence is 14 residues long. CDR1 and CDR2 (germline): SGHRS, YFSETQ. Trimming removed 4 bases at V and 5 bases at J, with 12 bases between. CDR3 bases: TGCGCCAGCAGCCCACAGGAGCCGAATGAAAAACTGTTTTTT. Translating gives CASSPQEPNEKLFF.

This chain connects TRBV6-5 to TRBJ2-1; 13 nucleotides match TRBD2. After removal of 2 bases from V and 8 bases from J, the junction contained 3 bases not matched to a gene. CDR3 length: 15 amino acids. Germline CDR1 is MNHEY and CDR2 is SVGAGI. The CDR3 loop is CASSYRGLAGYEQFF. CDR3 bases: TGTGCCAGCAGTTACAGGGGACTAGCGGGGTATGAGCAGTTCTTC.

The genes are TRBV10-3 and TRBJ1-1; D unclear. The V and J ends lost 3 bases and 4 bases respectively, with 6 bases between them. Per germline, CDR1 ENHRY and CDR2 SYGVKD. The CDR3 is 12 amino acids. The CDR3 here is CAISERTTEAFF. Written as DNA, the CDR3 is TGTGCCATCAGTGAAAGGACCACTGAAGCTTTCTTT.

V gene TRBV7-8 combines with J gene TRBJ1-6, with 7 bases that match TRBD1. V lost 2 bases and J lost 9; bases outside the gene matches: 4. The germline V gene encodes CDR1 SGHVS and CDR2 FQNEAQ. The CDR3 extends over 14 amino acids. CDR3 coding DNA: TGTGCCAGCAGCTTATCGGGACAGAGTTCACCCCTCCACTTT. It yields the protein CASSLSGQSSPLHF.

The rearrangement links TRBV2 to TRBJ1-4; D perhaps matches TRBD1 (5 bases). Between the trimmed V and J ends, which lost 6 bases and 0 bases, there was a span of 11 bases. CDR1 is SNHLY, CDR2 FYNNEI, per germline. The length of the CDR3 is 15 residues. The CDR3 sequence: CASRADSSTNEKLFF. The CDR3 DNA follows: TGTGCCAGCAGGGCCGACAGTTCAACTAATGAAAAACTGTTTTTT.

This clone occurred once. The rearrangement links TRBV6-5 to TRBJ2-1, with D possibly matching TRBD1 (6 bases). With 5 bases removed from V and 0 bases from J, the gap between germline ends came to 11 bases. The CDR3 runs 15 residues. Germline loops: CDR1 MNHEY, CDR2 SVGAGI. The CDR3 reads CASSKDSSSYNEQFF. In DNA form, the CDR3 reads TGTGCCAGCAGTAAGGACAGCAGCTCCTACAATGAGCAGTTCTTC.

This chain joins TRBV15 and TRBJ1-3, with no clear D. Trimming removed 0 bases from V and 2 bases from J, with 11 bases in between. The CDR3 is 16 amino acids. Germline CDR1 is LNHNV and CDR2 is YYDKDF (reference sequence). CDR3 bases: TGTGCCACCAGCAGAGATATCCGGGGAGCTGGAAACACCATATATTTT. Translating it yields CATSRDIRGAGNTIYF.

The V and J genes are TRBV27 and TRBJ1-1, with D possibly being TRBD1 (6 bases). CDR1 and CDR2 (germline): MNHEY, SMNVEV (reference sequence). This CDR3 contains 14 residues. Deletions cut 5 bases from V and 4 bases from J, with 14 bases between. The CDR3 sequence: CASSTAGVITEAFF. CDR3 DNA sequence: TGTGCCAGCAGTACAGCAGGGGTAATCACTGAAGCTTTCTTT.